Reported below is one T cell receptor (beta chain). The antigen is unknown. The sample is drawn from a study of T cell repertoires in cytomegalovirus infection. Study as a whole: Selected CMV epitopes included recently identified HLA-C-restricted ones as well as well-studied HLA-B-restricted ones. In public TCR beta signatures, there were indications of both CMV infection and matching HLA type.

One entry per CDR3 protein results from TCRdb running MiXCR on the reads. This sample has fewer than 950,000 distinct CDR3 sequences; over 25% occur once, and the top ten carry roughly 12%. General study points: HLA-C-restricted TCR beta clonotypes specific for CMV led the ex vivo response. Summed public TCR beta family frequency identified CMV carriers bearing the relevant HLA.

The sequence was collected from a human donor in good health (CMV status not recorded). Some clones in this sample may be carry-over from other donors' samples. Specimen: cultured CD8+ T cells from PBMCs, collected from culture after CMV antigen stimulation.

The CDR3 bases are TGTGCCAGCAGTCCCAAGGGACCGCGACAGCCCCAGCATTTT. Its translation is CASSPKGPRQPQHF. The chain employs TRBV6-5 and TRBJ1-5; possible D gene TRBD1, 5 bases. The germline CDR1 and CDR2 sequences are MNHEY and SVGAGI. Trimming pared 5 bases from V and 7 bases from J, leaving 15 bases between. The CDR3 consists of 14 residues.